This T cell receptor beta chain was identified during a study of T-cell reconstitution after alpha-beta-depleted transplantation in children. Preparation of the TCRbeta library involved a method that used unique molecular identifiers. TCRdb ran MiXCR on the PCR reads and lists one entry per CDR3 protein. This table has approximately 230,000 distinct CDR3 sequences, 20% to 30% appearing once. Turning to this clonotype: The antigen is not known.

General study results and limits: One year after transplant, T-cell counts and diversity came mostly from newly produced T cells. Some patients showed high day-60 TCRbeta diversity, which derived from surviving recipient T cells and thymic progenitors. Expanded graft clones, several hundred of them, were reportedly the source of alpha-beta T cells about two months after transplant.

This sample comprised PBMCs, mostly from graft donor cells, obtained 360 days after TCRalphabeta/CD19-depleted stem cell transplant. The TCR sequence derives from a female patient younger than 10 who had a stem cell transplant for congenital amegakaryocytic thrombocytopenia, so the T cells may come from the graft donor.

The CDR3, as DNA: TGTGCCAGCAGTCATTATATGGGGCGCAGGGGCCTCTACTATGGCTACACCTTC. Its protein is CASSHYMGRRGLYYGYTF. This chain joins TRBV27 and TRBJ1-2; a weak D match, TRBD1 (6 bases). V was pared by 5 bases and J by 3 bases, with 25 bases between. CDR1 and CDR2 from the germline V gene are MNHEY and SMNVEV (reference sequence). The CDR3 is 18 amino acids.